This TCR beta chain was recovered during a study of T cells in Graves' hyperthyroidism and ophthalmopathy. In the study overall: Once the initial diagnosis was made, peripheral blood was obtained before any treatment.

Whole-study results and caveats: For ophthalmopathy, model prediction preceded onset by a median about six months.

Germline V gives CDR1 MNHEY, CDR2 SVGEGT. Trimming removed 5 bases from V and 2 bases from J; junction bases left unmatched: 4. This CDR3 has 14 amino acids. This clonotype has just a few counts. Its cognate antigen is unknown. Absence of ophthalmopathy progression within 18 months defined stable Graves' hyperthyroidism. The hyperthyroidism was newly diagnosed and had lasted under 2 months; the patients were aged 18 to 65. From RNA transcripts, TCR beta CDR3 regions were amplified. A first-round RT-PCR of the TCR CDR3 used the HTBI primer set. TCRdb processed the multiplex PCR reads anew with MiXCR; each CDR3 protein has one entry. The sample lists about 700,000 distinct CDR3 sequences; around 15% were seen once.

Sequences were obtained from blood. The receptor was isolated from a woman in her late teens or twenties with Graves' hyperthyroidism. The chain has TRBV6-2 or TRBV6-3 and TRBJ2-7; 9 nucleotides line up with TRBD1. The CDR3 loop is CASSRQGGPYEQYF. The CDR3 coding sequence is TGTGCCAGCAGTCGACAGGGGGGGCCCTACGAGCAGTACTTC.